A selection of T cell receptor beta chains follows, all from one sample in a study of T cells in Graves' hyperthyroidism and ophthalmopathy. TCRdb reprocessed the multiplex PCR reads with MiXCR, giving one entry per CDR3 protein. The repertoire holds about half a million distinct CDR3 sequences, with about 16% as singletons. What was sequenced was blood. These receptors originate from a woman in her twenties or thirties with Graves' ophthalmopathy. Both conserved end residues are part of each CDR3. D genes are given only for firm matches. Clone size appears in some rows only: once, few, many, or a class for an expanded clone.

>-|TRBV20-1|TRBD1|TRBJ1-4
TGCAGTGCCTCGACAGGGGGCGTTGAAAAACTGTTTTTT
CSASTGGVEKLFF
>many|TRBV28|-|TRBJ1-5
TGTGCCAGCAGCCCGGAGCTCCCGACCCCCGATCAGCCCCAGCATTTT
CASSPELPTPDQPQHF
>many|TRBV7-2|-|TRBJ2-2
TGTGCCAGCAGCCCAACGAGGGAGTCCACCGGGGAGCTGTTTTTT
CASSPTRESTGELFF
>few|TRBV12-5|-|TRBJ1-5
TGTGCTAGTGAGGCCCCCAGGACAAATCAGCCCCAGCATTTT
CASEAPRTNQPQHF
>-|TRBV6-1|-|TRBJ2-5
TGTGCCAGCAGTGACTTCGAGACCCAGTACTTC
CASSDFETQYF
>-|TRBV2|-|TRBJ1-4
TGTGCCAGCAGTGGTCAAGGGAGGGCAACTAATGAAAAACTGTTTTTT
CASSGQGRATNEKLFF
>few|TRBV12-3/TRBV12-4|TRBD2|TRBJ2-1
TGTGCCAGCAGTTTTGCCGGACTAGCGGGAGGGTTCGATGAGCAGTTCTTC
CASSFAGLAGGFDEQFF
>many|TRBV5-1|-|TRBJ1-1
TGCGCCAGCAGCCGGGACACGGGGGACACTGAAGCTTTCTTT
CASSRDTGDTEAFF
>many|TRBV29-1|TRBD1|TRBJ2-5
TGCAGCGTTGACAACAGGGGACAAGAGACCCAGTACTTC
CSVDNRGQETQYF
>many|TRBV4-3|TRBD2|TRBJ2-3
TGCGCCAGCAGCCTAGCGGGAGGGCCCACAGATACGCAGTATTTT
CASSLAGGPTDTQYF
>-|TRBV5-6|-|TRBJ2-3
TGTGCCAGCTCCGTATCTAGCTGGGGGAAAAGCACAGATACGCAGTATTTT
CASSVSSWGKSTDTQYF
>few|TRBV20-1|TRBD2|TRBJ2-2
TGCAGTGCTAGAGAACAGCGGGAGGGAAACACCGGGGAGCTGTTTTTT
CSAREQREGNTGELFF
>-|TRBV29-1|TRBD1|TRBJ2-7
TGCAGCGTTGAAGGGGAGGGGACAGGGGACTACGAGCAGTACTTC
CSVEGEGTGDYEQYF
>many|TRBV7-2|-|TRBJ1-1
TGTGCCAGCAGCCTCATTATGGCGGCCACTGAAGCTTTCTTT
CASSLIMAATEAFF
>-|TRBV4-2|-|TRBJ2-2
TGTGCCAGCGCCCTTCAGCCGGGGACAAGCAACACCGGGGAGCTGTTTTTT
CASALQPGTSNTGELFF
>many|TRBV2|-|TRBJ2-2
TGTGCCAGCAGTGGTTCTGCGGGGAAGAACACCGGGGAGCTGTTTTTT
CASSGSAGKNTGELFF
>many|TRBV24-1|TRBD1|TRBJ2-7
TGTGCCACCAGTGATTCAAGGGGGCTTGGCTACGAGCAGTACTTC
CATSDSRGLGYEQYF
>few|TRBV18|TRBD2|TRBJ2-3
TGTGCCAGCTCACCAGCTAGCGGGGCGACAGATACGCAGTATTTT
CASSPASGATDTQYF
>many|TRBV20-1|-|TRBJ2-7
TGCAGTGCCAGTACCTTAGCGTTGGGGGAGCAGTACTTC
CSASTLALGEQYF
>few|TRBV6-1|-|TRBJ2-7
TGTGCCAGCAGTAAAAAAGGTATCGGGCAACCTTCCTACGAGCAGTACTTC
CASSKKGIGQPSYEQYF
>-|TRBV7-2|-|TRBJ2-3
TGTGCCAGCAGCCATAACTTACTGCAGGGAGCAGATACGCAGTATTTT
CASSHNLLQGADTQYF
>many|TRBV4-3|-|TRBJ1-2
TGCGCCAGCAGCCAAGGGGACCGGTATGGCTACACCTTC
CASSQGDRYGYTF
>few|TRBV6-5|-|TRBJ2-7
TGTGCCAGCAGTTACTCGATGCTTCCTGGGACGGGAAGCTCCTACGAGCAGTACTTC
CASSYSMLPGTGSSYEQYF
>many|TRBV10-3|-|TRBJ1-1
TGTGCCATCAGACAAGTGGGTCAGGGCCCGAACACTGAAGCTTTCTTT
CAIRQVGQGPNTEAFF
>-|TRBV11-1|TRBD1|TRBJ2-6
TGTGCCAGCAGTCGGGGACAGGGGGCATCTGGGGCCAACGTCCTGACTTTC
CASSRGQGASGANVLTF
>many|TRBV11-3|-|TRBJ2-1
TGTGCCAGCAGCTCCCCGGAGGAGAATGAGCAGTTCTTC
CASSSPEENEQFF
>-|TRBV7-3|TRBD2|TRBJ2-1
TGTGCCAGCAGCAGACCGCGGGGGGAGCAGTTCTTC
CASSRPRGEQFF
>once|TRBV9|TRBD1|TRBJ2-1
TGTGCCAGCAGCGGGGCCTCCGGGACAGCTTACAATGAGCAGTTCTTC
CASSGASGTAYNEQFF
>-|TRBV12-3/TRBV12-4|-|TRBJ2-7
TGTGCCAGCAGTTTCGACCATGGACGGGCCTACGAGCAGTACTTC
CASSFDHGRAYEQYF
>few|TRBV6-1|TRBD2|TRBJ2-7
TGTGCCAGCAGTGAAGGGGAGGGCTACTACGAGCAGTACTTC
CASSEGEGYYEQYF
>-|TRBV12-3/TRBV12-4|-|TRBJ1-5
TGTGCCAGCAGTTTATCGGGAGGCAATCGGCCCCAGCATTTT
CASSLSGGNRPQHF
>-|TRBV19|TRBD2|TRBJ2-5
TGTGCCAGTAGTAGCAGACTAGCGGGGGACCAAATTTCGAAGACCCAGTACTTC
CASSSRLAGDQISKTQYF
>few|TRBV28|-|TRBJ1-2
TGTGCCCCGAGACGCGGCGGGGATGGCTACACCTTC
CAPRRGGDGYTF
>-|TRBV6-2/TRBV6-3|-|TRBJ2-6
TGTGCCAGCAGACCACGGCCACTCTCTGGGGCCAACGTCCTGACTTTC
CASRPRPLSGANVLTF
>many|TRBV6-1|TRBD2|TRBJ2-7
TGTGCCAGCACCGAAGCGGGAATGGGGTACGAGCAGTACTTC
CASTEAGMGYEQYF
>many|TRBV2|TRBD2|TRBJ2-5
TGTGCCAGCAGGTCGGGACTAGCGGGCCAAGAGACCCAGTACTTC
CASRSGLAGQETQYF
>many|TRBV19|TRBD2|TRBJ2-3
TGTGCCAGTAGTTGGACTAGCGGGAGTACTAGCACAGATACGCAGTATTTT
CASSWTSGSTSTDTQYF
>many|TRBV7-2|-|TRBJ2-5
TGTGCCAGCAGCTTACTGGGCCACCGAGGGGAGACCCAGTACTTC
CASSLLGHRGETQYF
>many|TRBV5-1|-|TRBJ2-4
TGCGCCAGCAGCCCGGACGGACTAGCCAAAAACATTCAGTACTTC
CASSPDGLAKNIQYF
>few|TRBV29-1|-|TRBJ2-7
TGCAGCGTTGAACCGGGGGGCAGTTCCTACGAGCAGTACTTC
CSVEPGGSSYEQYF
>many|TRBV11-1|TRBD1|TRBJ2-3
TGTGCCAGCAGCGACAGGGGGGCAGATACGCAGTATTTT
CASSDRGADTQYF
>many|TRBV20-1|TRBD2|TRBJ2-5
TGCAGTGCTAGACAAGCGGGAGGCGGTTGGGAGACCCAGTACTTC
CSARQAGGGWETQYF
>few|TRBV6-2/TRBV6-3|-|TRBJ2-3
TGTGCCAGCAGAGACCCGGGGTCGAAGGATACGCAGTATTTT
CASRDPGSKDTQYF
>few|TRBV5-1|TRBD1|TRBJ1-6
TGCGCCAGCAGCTTGTCAGGGGGCGCGATTAATTCACCCCTCCACTTT
CASSLSGGAINSPLHF
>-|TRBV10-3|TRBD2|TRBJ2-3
TGTGCCATCAGAGACCCCGGGACTAGCGGTACAGATACGCAGTATTTT
CAIRDPGTSGTDTQYF
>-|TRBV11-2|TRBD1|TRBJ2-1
TGTGCCAGCAGCTTTCGACAGGGATATGAGCAGTTCTTC
CASSFRQGYEQFF
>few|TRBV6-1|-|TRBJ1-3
TGTGCCAGCAGTGAAGGGGCAACGAACTCTGGAAACACCATATATTTT
CASSEGATNSGNTIYF